The clone carrying this T cell receptor beta chain was recorded a few times. Through a sample-barcoded 5' primer and a J-beta primer mix, a second PCR was run for about 6 to 11 cycles. TCRdb fed the 5' RACE reads into MiXCR, producing one record per CDR3 protein. Here the sample spans about 1.1 million distinct CDR3 sequences, around two fifths being singletons. This entry comes from a study of blood T cells in healthy people across ages. Germline V gene sequence: CDR1 MGHDK, CDR2 SYGVNS. The CDR3 extends over 16 amino acids. Trimming cost V 1 base and J 6 bases; bases outside gene matches: 11. The receptor comes from a man between 18 and 29 years old in good health. This rearrangement joins TRBV25-1 to TRBJ1-2; 7 bases align to TRBD1. The sample consisted of blood. DNA of the CDR3: TGTGCCAGCAGTGAATCGGCAGGGGGTCTCTGGCATGGCTACACCTTC. Encoded protein: CASSESAGGLWHGYTF.